The 25 T cell receptor beta chains given below trace back to one sample, sequenced in a study of T cells in Graves' hyperthyroidism and ophthalmopathy. Amplified TCR beta CDR3 regions came from RNA transcripts. Initially, a first-round RT-PCR of the TCR CDR3 employed the HTBI primer set. In TCRdb, the multiplex PCR reads were re-called with MiXCR into one record per CDR3 protein. The data contain 300,000 to 400,000 distinct CDR3 sequences, 18% of them seen just once; the ten biggest clones take up about 49%. The sequencing input was blood. Receptors originate from a woman between 50 and 59 years old with Graves' hyperthyroidism.

The rearrangement links TRBV4-1 to TRBJ2-3; D is possibly TRBD1 (5 bases). Germline values: CDR1 MGHRA, CDR2 YSYEKL. The length of the CDR3 is 15 residues. Trimming left V 0 bases short and J 4 bases short, with 11 bases between. The CDR3 DNA sequence: TGCGCCAGCAGCCAAGATGGGGTAGGGGCAGATACGCAGTATTTT. Amino acid sequence: CASSQDGVGADTQYF.

This clonotype was picked up a small number of times. The rearrangement links TRBV6-2 or TRBV6-3 to TRBJ2-7; no clear D gene. The ends were cut back, 2 bases at V and 3 bases at J, with 8 bases in the middle. The CDR3 has 13 residues. The germline CDR1 and CDR2 sequences are MNHEY and SVGEGT. The CDR3 spells CASSYPGNYEQYV. Written as DNA, the CDR3 is TGTGCCAGCAGTTACCCTGGAAACTACGAGCAGTACGTC.

This clonotype was detected many times. J is TRBJ1-6 and V is TRBV7-2; D unresolved. Per the germline V gene, CDR1 is SGHTA and CDR2 is FQGNSA. The CDR3 extends over 14 amino acids. Trimming took off 1 base at V and 10 bases at J, with 11 bases between the two ends. In DNA form, the CDR3 reads TGTGCCAGCAGCTTAGAATTCGGGTTGTCACCCCTCCACTTT. Translated, it gives CASSLEFGLSPLHF. Based on the CDR3 plus reference TRBV7-2 and TRBJ1-6, the full variable domain is GAGVSQSPSNKVTEKGKDVELRCDPISGHTALYWYRQSLGQGLEFLIYFQGNSAPDKSGLPSDRFSAERTGGSVSTLTIQRTQQEDSAVYLCASSLEFGLSPLHFGNGTRLTVT.

This clonotype was picked up many times. The CDR3 is CASSLIAGAYYNEQFF. The CDR3 DNA reads as TGTGCCAGCAGCTTAATAGCGGGAGCTTACTACAATGAGCAGTTCTTC. The chain is built from TRBV7-3 and TRBJ2-1, with TRBD2 identical over 9 bases. Trimming removed 1 base from V and 3 bases from J; junction bases left unmatched: 4. The germline V gene encodes CDR1 SGHTA and CDR2 FQGTGA. The CDR3 spans 16 residues.

The rearrangement joins TRBV20-1 to TRBJ2-2, with 10 bases aligning to TRBD2. The germline V gene encodes CDR1 DFQATT and CDR2 SNEGSKA (reference sequence). After removal of 4 bases from V and 4 bases from J, the junction contained 12 bases not matched to a gene. CDR3 length: 17 amino acids. CDR3 loop: CSAKNVRTSGITGELFF. CDR3 sequence (DNA): TGCAGTGCTAAAAACGTAAGGACTAGCGGAATCACCGGGGAGCTGTTTTTT.

This clonotype was seen only a few times. The chain has TRBV5-4 and TRBJ2-3; D is perhaps TRBD2 (6 bases). The germline V gene has CDR1 SGHNT and CDR2 YYREEE (reference sequence). The V gene lost 3 bases and the J gene lost 2 bases, with 10 bases spanning the gap. This CDR3 has 14 amino acids. Here the CDR3 DNA reads TGTGCCAGCAGCTCCGGGAGAAACACAGATACGCAGTATTTT. It codes for CASSSGRNTDTQYF. The whole variable domain, remainder taken from reference TRBV5-4 and TRBJ2-3, is ETGVTQSPTHLIKTRGQQVTLRCSSQSGHNTVSWYQQALGQGPQFIFQYYREEENGRGNFPPRFSGLQFPNYSSELNVNALELDDSALYLCASSSGRNTDTQYFGPGTRLTVL.

V is TRBV4-1 and J is TRBJ2-5; D unresolved. The CDR3 totals 14 residues. Trimming stripped 1 base from V and 5 bases from J, with 11 bases between. Germline V gene data show CDR1 as MGHRA and CDR2 as YSYEKL. CDR3 sequence reads: CASSQVADGETQYF. In DNA, the CDR3 is TGCGCCAGCAGCCAAGTCGCCGACGGGGAGACCCAGTACTTC.

The V gene is TRBV6-4, the J gene TRBJ1-5; D might be TRBD1 (5 bases). Germline values: CDR1 MRHNA, CDR2 SNTAGT. The CDR3 loop spans 15 amino acids. V dropped 2 bases and J dropped 6 bases, with 14 bases sitting between them. DNA for the CDR3: TGTGCCAGCAGTGACATGGGGGAGTTGGTTCAGCCCCAGCATTTT. It is translated as CASSDMGELVQPQHF.

Ten or more counts support this clonotype. The chain couples TRBV28 to TRBJ1-5, with 7 bases fitting TRBD1. Germline CDR1 is MDHEN and CDR2 is SYDVKM. The CDR3 length is 15 residues. After removal of 4 bases from V and 4 bases from J, the junction contained 7 bases not matched to a gene. CDR3 residues: CASSSSGQLNQPQHF. CDR3 DNA: TGTGCCAGCAGTTCGTCGGGACAGCTAAATCAGCCCCAGCATTTT. The full variable domain, its missing parts supplied by reference TRBV28 and TRBJ1-5, is DVKVTQSSRYLVKRTGEKVFLECVQDMDHENMFWYRQDPGLGLRLIYFSYDVKMKEKGDIPEGYSVSREKKERFSLILESASTNQTSMYLCASSSSGQLNQPQHFGDGTRLSIL.

This chain joins TRBV3-1 and TRBJ1-5; 7 nucleotides match TRBD1. This CDR3 has 15 amino acids. V dropped 5 bases and J dropped 2; count of bases not matched to a gene: 6. Germline V gives CDR1 LGHDT, CDR2 YNNKEL (reference sequence). CDR3 protein: CASSDRVNGNQPQHF. CDR3 nucleotide sequence: TGTGCCAGCAGCGACAGGGTGAACGGCAATCAGCCCCAGCATTTT.

The genes are TRBV6-1 and TRBJ2-7, with 12 bases matching TRBD2. Germline loops: CDR1 MNHNS, CDR2 SASEGT. The CDR3 runs 15 residues. V shed 5 bases and J 5 bases; nucleotides not matched to a gene: 7. The CDR3 here is CASSPTLAGGHEQYF. The CDR3 nucleotides are TGTGCCAGCAGTCCCACTCTAGCGGGAGGGCACGAGCAGTACTTC.

The J gene is TRBJ1-1, the V gene TRBV7-9; no firm D call. CDR3 size: 14 residues. The V end was cut by 1 base, the J end by 0 bases, with 6 bases between. Germline V gene data show CDR1 as SEHNR and CDR2 as FQNEAQ (reference sequence). The CDR3 reads CASSLVLLNTEAFF. As DNA, the CDR3 is TGTGCCAGCAGCTTAGTATTGCTGAACACTGAAGCTTTCTTT.

This clonotype was detected ten times or more. The chain recombines TRBV10-3 with TRBJ2-5; D possibly uses TRBD1 or TRBD2 (6 bases each). Germline values: CDR1 ENHRY, CDR2 SYGVKD. The CDR3 spans 14 residues. Trimming took 3 bases from V and 4 from J, leaving 12 bases between them. CDR3 residues: CAISEEGGGETQYF. CDR3 nucleotides: TGTGCCATCAGTGAAGAGGGGGGAGGAGAGACCCAGTACTTC.

Many counts were recorded for this clonotype. The chain employs TRBV2 and TRBJ1-1; unclear D gene. The length of the CDR3 is 13 residues. Germline values: CDR1 SNHLY, CDR2 FYNNEI. The V gene lost 4 bases and the J gene lost 2 bases, with 8 bases spanning the gap. The chain's CDR3 is CASSAGSNTEAFF. The CDR3 region has the DNA TGTGCCAGCAGTGCGGGCAGTAACACTGAAGCTTTCTTT.

The rearrangement uses TRBV20-1 and TRBJ2-7, with D possibly being TRBD2 (7 bases). Germline assignment: CDR1 DFQATT and CDR2 SNEGSKA (reference sequence). CDR3 length: 14 residues. The ends were cut back, 6 bases at V and 3 bases at J, with 18 bases in the middle. The CDR3 DNA reads TGCAGTGCATCAGGGGCGGGAGTGGGCTACGAGCAGTACTTC. Its translation is CSASGAGVGYEQYF.

The V gene is TRBV9, the J gene TRBJ1-1; D is ambiguous. This CDR3 contains 14 residues. Germline V gene sequence: CDR1 SGDLS, CDR2 YYNGEE. Trimming shortened V by 0 bases and J by 4 bases, and 10 bases separated the two germline ends. CDR3 in amino acids: CASSVGEGFTEAFF. The CDR3 DNA sequence: TGTGCCAGCAGCGTAGGGGAGGGTTTCACTGAAGCTTTCTTT. The full variable domain, completed using reference TRBV9 and TRBJ1-1, is DSGVTQTPKHLITATGQRVTLRCSPRSGDLSVYWYQQSLDQGLQFLIQYYNGEERAKGNILERFSAQQFPDLHSELNLSSLELGDSALYFCASSVGEGFTEAFFGQGTRLTVV.

This clonotype occurred many times. The chain has TRBV20-1 and TRBJ2-3; 14 bases agree with TRBD2. CDR3 length: 16 amino acids. The J segment lost 8 bases and the V segment lost 6 bases, leaving 13 bases of the junction unmatched. CDR1 and CDR2 from the germline V gene are DFQATT and SNEGSKA (reference sequence). In DNA form, the CDR3 reads TGCAGTGCCCCCTGGGACGGCGGACTAGCGGGAGGTACGCAGTATTTT. As protein: CSAPWDGGLAGGTQYF.

This clonotype occurred many times. This chain's CDR3 is CASSSGQGGGNEQFF. CDR3 nucleotides: TGTGCCAGCAGCTCGGGACAGGGGGGGGGCAATGAGCAGTTCTTC. This rearrangement joins TRBV7-3 to TRBJ2-1; TRBD1 agrees at 11 bases. This CDR3 comprises 15 residues. V was clipped by 4 bases and J by 6 bases; unmatched bases: 5. Per the germline V gene, CDR1 is SGHTA and CDR2 is FQGTGA.

This clonotype was picked up many times. This chain uses TRBV2 with TRBJ2-3; 9 nucleotides align to TRBD2. The CDR3 has 16 residues. Germline values: CDR1 SNHLY, CDR2 FYNNEI. The V gene end was trimmed by 4 bases and the J gene end by 4 bases; junction bases not matched to a gene: 9. CDR3 nucleotide sequence: TGTGCCAGCAGTGCAACCTGGACTAGCGACCCAGATACGCAGTATTTT. Amino acids: CASSATWTSDPDTQYF.

This clonotype was observed at least ten times. The chain links TRBV12-3 or TRBV12-4 to TRBJ2-3; TRBD1 matches at 9 bases. There are 12 residues in the CDR3. The junction had 6 bases not matched to a gene; V was cut back by 10 bases and J by 7 bases. CDR3 in DNA: TGTGCCACCTGGGACAGGGAACATACGCAGTATTTT. Protein: CATWDREHTQYF.

This clonotype was detected only a few times. The rearrangement links TRBV30 to TRBJ1-1, with D possibly TRBD1 on 5 matching bases. The CDR3 runs to 11 residues. V lost 8 bases and J lost 5, with 12 bases in between. From germline, CDR1 is GTSNPN and CDR2 SVGIG (reference sequence). The CDR3 here is CARTYRTEAFF. The CDR3 DNA sequence: TGTGCCCGAACGTACAGGACTGAAGCTTTCTTT.

This clonotype was recorded many times. The rearrangement links TRBV28 to TRBJ2-7; D may match TRBD1 or TRBD2 (5 bases each). Germline CDR1 reads MDHEN; CDR2 reads SYDVKM. V shed 8 bases and J shed 3 bases, with 20 bases lying between them. CDR3 size: 15 residues. CDR3 nucleotide sequence: TGTGCCAGCGAGGCTCTCGGGACGGAGAACTACGAGCAGTACTTC. This gives the protein CASEALGTENYEQYF. Complete variable domain (other parts from reference TRBV28 and TRBJ2-7): DVKVTQSSRYLVKRTGEKVFLECVQDMDHENMFWYRQDPGLGLRLIYFSYDVKMKEKGDIPEGYSVSREKKERFSLILESASTNQTSMYLCASEALGTENYEQYFGPGTRLTVT.

This clonotype has a handful of counts. CDR3 in DNA: TGTGCCAGCAGCTTAGAGGGGAGGACCTACAATGAGCAGTTCTTC. It yields the protein CASSLEGRTYNEQFF. The chain carries TRBV7-3 and TRBJ2-1, with D possibly being TRBD2 (6 bases). V lost 2 bases to trimming and J lost 2 bases, with 10 bases between them. The germline V gene has CDR1 SGHTA and CDR2 FQGTGA. The CDR3 consists of 15 residues. The complete variable domain, with remaining parts taken from reference TRBV7-3 and TRBJ2-1, reads GAGVSQTPSNKVTEKGKYVELRCDPISGHTALYWYRQSLGQGPEFLIYFQGTGAADDSGLPNDRFFAVRPEGSVSTLKIQRTERGDSAVYLCASSLEGRTYNEQFFGPGTRLTVL.

This clonotype showed up many times. V is TRBV14 and J is TRBJ2-3, with no clear D. The CDR3 covers 18 residues. Germline assignment: CDR1 SGHDN and CDR2 FVKESK. Trimming took off 0 bases at V and 1 base at J, with 17 bases between the two ends. The CDR3: CASSQDITPALGTDTQYF. CDR3 bases: TGTGCCAGCAGCCAAGATATAACCCCGGCTCTCGGCACAGATACGCAGTATTTT.

This clonotype was counted a single time. This sequence joins TRBV19 and TRBJ2-1, with D perhaps matching TRBD2 (5 bases). CDR1 is LNHDA and CDR2 is SQIVND in the germline V gene (reference sequence). V was shortened by 6 bases and J by 13 bases, with 16 bases between the two germline ends. This CDR3 comprises 12 residues. The CDR3 nucleotides are TGTGCCAGTAGCCCCGACTACAATCATCAGTTCTTC. This encodes CASSPDYNHQFF.